These T cell receptor beta chains were read from a single sample in a study of blood T cell repertoires in COVID-19. Using immunoSEQ multiplex PCR, the repertoire was profiled, and TCRdb retains in-frame clones only, with some absent. Of about 33,000 clones listed, 70% to 90% are singletons. The sample taken for sequencing was peripheral blood. The receptors were sampled from a man between 60 and 70 years old with active COVID-19. CDR3s include the opening cysteine and the closing phenylalanine or tryptophan. A D gene is named only where the DNA matches it firmly. Size tells how often a clone was seen (once, few, many) or the class of an expanded clone, and some rows leave it out.

D gene | J gene | clone size | V gene | CDR3 DNA | CDR3 protein
TRBD2 | TRBJ2-2 | . | TRBV9 | TGTGCCAGCAGCGACGGACTAGCGGCCGGGGAGCTGTTTTTT | CASSDGLAAGELFF
TRBD1 | TRBJ2-2 | . | TRBV25-1 | TGTGCCAGCAGTCACCGACCGGGACAGGGGGCCGCCGGGGAGCTGTTTTTT | CASSHRPGQGAAGELFF
. | TRBJ2-2 | . | TRBV27 | TGTGCCAGCAGTTTCCGGGAAGCCGGGGAGCTGTTTTTT | CASSFREAGELFF
TRBD1 | TRBJ1-5 | . | TRBV12-3/TRBV12-4 | TGTGCCAGCAGTGCCGACAGGGTTCAGCCCCAGCATTTT | CASSADRVQPQHF
TRBD1 | TRBJ2-1 | . | TRBV5-1 | TGCGCCAGCAAGGGTACCCGACAGGGTCGTTTGAATGAGCAGTTCTTC | CASKGTRQGRLNEQFF
. | TRBJ2-7 | . | TRBV6-1 | TGTGCCAGCAGTGAAGTCAGGGTGGGCGAGCAGTACTTC | CASSEVRVGEQYF
TRBD1 | TRBJ1-2 | . | TRBV6-5 | TGTGCCAGCAGGACCGGGACAGGGAGTGGCTACACCTTC | CASRTGTGSGYTF
TRBD2 | TRBJ2-1 | . | TRBV25-1 | TGTGCCAGCAGTGAATCCGCCCCGAGCGGGAGGGCCATTGAGCAGTTCTTC | CASSESAPSGRAIEQFF
. | TRBJ1-3 | . | TRBV3-1/TRBV3-2 | TGTGCCAGCAGCCAAGCTGGAGCCGGAAACACCATATATTTT | CASSQAGAGNTIYF
TRBD1 | TRBJ1-6 | . | TRBV9 | TGTGCCAGCAGCGCAGATCAGGGGGGCATTAATTCACCCCTCCACTTT | CASSADQGGINSPLHF
. | TRBJ2-1 | . | TRBV7-2 | TGTGCCAGCAGCTTAGGAGGACTATCTTACTCCAGCTCCTACAATGAGCAGTTCTTC | CASSLGGLSYSSSYNEQFF
. | TRBJ1-6 | . | TRBV9 | TGTGCCAGCAGCGTAGTGGGCAGCAGTAATTCACCCCTCCACTTT | CASSVVGSSNSPLHF
TRBD2 | TRBJ2-2 | . | TRBV7-6 | TGTGCCAGCAGCTCCCTACGACTAGCGCCGTGGACCGGGGAGCTGTTTTTT | CASSSLRLAPWTGELFF
TRBD1 | TRBJ2-5 | . | TRBV5-6 | TGTGCCAGTGGGCCCCGGCTCGGGACAGGATGGGAGACCCAGTACTTC | CASGPRLGTGWETQYF
. | TRBJ2-7 | . | TRBV6-5 | TGTGCCAGCAGAACAAGTTCGCGGCCCCAGCAGTACTTC | CASRTSSRPQQYF
TRBD2 | TRBJ2-2 | . | TRBV18 | TGTGCCAGCTCACCACAGGCTAGCGGTCTCACCGGGGAGCTGTTTTTT | CASSPQASGLTGELFF
. | TRBJ2-1 | . | TRBV6-6 | TGTGCCAGCAGTTTAGCGAGCTCCTACAATGAGCAGTTCTTC | CASSLASSYNEQFF
. | TRBJ2-3 | once | TRBV29-1 | TGCAGCGTTCAGAGGGCTAGCACAGATACGCAGTATTTT | CSVQRASTDTQYF
. | TRBJ2-3 | once | TRBV15 | TGTGCCACCAGCAGAGTGGATCAGAGGTTGAACACAGATACGCAGTATTTT | CATSRVDQRLNTDTQYF
TRBD1 | TRBJ2-7 | . | TRBV6-5 | TGTGCCAGCAGTTACCGGGACAGGGACTCCTACGAGCAGTACTTC | CASSYRDRDSYEQYF
. | TRBJ2-1 | . | TRBV4-2 | TGTGCCAGCAGCCAAGCCACTAGTAGAGATTACAATGAGCAGTTCTTC | CASSQATSRDYNEQFF
. | TRBJ2-5 | . | TRBV20-1 | TGCAGTGCCAGGACAGTGAAGACCCAGTACTTC | CSARTVKTQYF
TRBD2 | TRBJ2-1 | . | TRBV28 | TGTGCCACAAAGGGACTAGCGAGACAAAACAATGAGCAGTTCTTC | CATKGLARQNNEQFF
TRBD1 | TRBJ2-5 | . | TRBV5-1 | TGCGCCAGCAGCTTGGCCAGCAGGACAGGGGGCCAAGAGACCCAGTACTTC | CASSLASRTGGQETQYF
. | TRBJ2-7 | . | TRBV12-3/TRBV12-4 | TGTGCCAGCACCAAAACGGGCGAGCAGTACTTC | CASTKTGEQYF
. | TRBJ2-1 | . | TRBV2 | TGTGCCAGCAGTGCCCTAGCCTCCTACAATGAGCAGTTCTTC | CASSALASYNEQFF
TRBD1 | TRBJ2-5 | . | TRBV2 | TGTGCCGGGGGACAGGTTAAAGAGACCCAGTACTTC | CAGGQVKETQYF
. | TRBJ2-7 | few | TRBV18 | TGTGCCAGCTCACGAGTGCAAGCGGGTCCCTCCTACGAGCAGTACTTC | CASSRVQAGPSYEQYF
TRBD2 | TRBJ2-3 | . | TRBV24-1 | TGTGCCACCAGTGATTCAAGATGGCTAGCGGGAACTGATACGCAGTATTTT | CATSDSRWLAGTDTQYF
TRBD2 | TRBJ2-3 | . | TRBV15 | TGTGCCACCAGCAATAATCGGGAGGCAGATACGCAGTATTTT | CATSNNREADTQYF
TRBD2 | TRBJ2-1 | . | TRBV7-6 | TGTGCCAGCAGCCTTCAGGGGATAGCGGGGGACCACAATGAGCAGTTCTTC | CASSLQGIAGDHNEQFF
. | TRBJ1-3 | . | TRBV7-9 | TGTGCCAGCAGCTTAGGTGGAGACTCTGGAAACACCATATATTTT | CASSLGGDSGNTIYF
. | TRBJ2-2 | . | TRBV11-3 | TGTGCCAGCAGCTACACAGGGATGAGCGGGGAGCTGTTTTTT | CASSYTGMSGELFF
TRBD2 | TRBJ2-3 | . | TRBV5-4 | TGTGCCAGCAGCCCCGGGACTAGCGGTAGCACAGATACGCAGTATTTT | CASSPGTSGSTDTQYF
TRBD1 | TRBJ2-7 | once | TRBV7-9 | TGTGCCAGCAGCTTAAAGGGGACAGGGCGTTCCGAGCAGTACTTC | CASSLKGTGRSEQYF
TRBD2 | TRBJ2-5 | . | TRBV5-1 | TGCGCCAGCAGCGGCGGACTAGCGGGCCAAGAGACCCAGTACTTC | CASSGGLAGQETQYF
. | TRBJ2-2 | . | TRBV7-2 | TGTGCCAGCAGCTTCGGGGGAGCCGGCACCGGGGAGCTGTTTTTT | CASSFGGAGTGELFF
TRBD1 | TRBJ1-3 | . | TRBV19 | TGTGCCAGTCGACCTACAGGGGCTGGAAACACCATATATTTT | CASRPTGAGNTIYF
. | TRBJ1-1 | . | TRBV5-1 | TGCGCCAGCAGCTTGGAGGGGCGTTGGTACGGGAACACTGAAGCTTTCTTT | CASSLEGRWYGNTEAFF
. | TRBJ2-3 | . | TRBV18 | TGTGCCAGCTCACCCGCCCAGGGGAGTTATACGCAGTATTTT | CASSPAQGSYTQYF
. | TRBJ2-1 | . | TRBV2 | TGTGCCAGCTTACTACTAGCTCTCGGGTCCTACAATGAGCAGTTCTTC | CASLLLALGSYNEQFF
. | TRBJ1-1 | . | TRBV28 | TGTGCCAGCAGTTTTGGGGGGGGACGGCGCACTGAAGCTTTCTTT | CASSFGGGRRTEAFF
. | TRBJ2-2 | . | TRBV30 | TGTGCCTGGAGTGTTGGCCGAACAACGAAGAACACCGGGGAGCTGTTTTTT | CAWSVGRTTKNTGELFF
. | TRBJ1-4 | . | TRBV5-1 | TGCGCCAGCAGCCCGTCGGGGGGGCTCGGCGAAAAACTGTTTTTT | CASSPSGGLGEKLFF
TRBD1 | TRBJ2-1 | . | TRBV18 | TGTGCCAGCTCACTCCGACAGGGGGATGAGCAGTTCTTC | CASSLRQGDEQFF
TRBD2 | TRBJ2-1 | . | TRBV3-1/TRBV3-2 | TGTGCCAGCAGCCCACGGGGGACTAGCGGGAGCCATGAGCAGTTCTTC | CASSPRGTSGSHEQFF
. | TRBJ2-5 | . | TRBV20-1 | TGCAGTGCTAGTATTCGCGGGGCTAGGGAAGTAGAGACCCAGTACTTC | CSASIRGAREVETQYF
TRBD1 | TRBJ2-4 | . | TRBV11-2 | TGTGCCAGCGGTGCGGGACAGGAAAACATTCAGTACTTC | CASGAGQENIQYF
TRBD1 | TRBJ2-6 | . | TRBV27 | TGTGCCAGCAGTCGACGACAGGGTGGGTCTGGGGCCAACGTCCTGACTTTC | CASSRRQGGSGANVLTF
. | TRBJ2-5 | . | TRBV9 | TGTGCCAGCAGCGTAGGAGGACCCCCGGGGATGGCCCAGTACTTC | CASSVGGPPGMAQYF
TRBD1 | TRBJ1-3 | . | TRBV3-1/TRBV3-2 | TGTGCCAGCAGCCGCGGGACAGGGAGCTCTGGAAACACCATATATTTT | CASSRGTGSSGNTIYF
TRBD1 | TRBJ1-4 | . | TRBV9 | TGTGCCAGCAGCGTTAGGACAGGAGGAAATGAAAAACTGTTTTTT | CASSVRTGGNEKLFF
. | TRBJ1-1 | . | TRBV19 | TGTGCCAGTAGCCCGCAAGTAACATTGAACACTGAAGCTTTCTTT | CASSPQVTLNTEAFF